Listed below are T cell receptor beta chains from one sample, sequenced in a study of blood T cell repertoires in COVID-19. The protocol was immunoSEQ multiplex PCR, while the TCRdb copy is restricted to in-frame clones and leaves out a portion. The table shows about 190,000 clones, with around four fifths occurring only once. The sequenced sample was peripheral blood. These receptors were taken from a woman between 40 and 55 years old with acute or convalescent COVID-19. Each CDR3 is given with its conserved first and last residue. The order of the fields is V gene, D gene, J gene, clone size, CDR3 DNA, CDR3 protein. A D gene is named only where the DNA matches it firmly. The listing skips clone size in some rows; elsewhere it reads once, few, many or a size class.

TRBV27	-	TRBJ2-7	once	TGTGCCAGCAGTCCCGACTTTACCCGATACGAGCAGTACTTC	CASSPDFTRYEQYF
TRBV25-1	-	TRBJ1-2	-	TGTGCCAGCAGTGAAGCGTGGGGCTACACCTTC	CASSEAWGYTF
TRBV5-6	TRBD1	TRBJ1-1	-	TGTGCCAGCAGCTCCATACAGGGGACTGAAGCTTTCTTT	CASSSIQGTEAFF
TRBV9	TRBD2	TRBJ2-7	once	TGTGCCAGCAGCAGAGGACTAGCGGAGACCTACGAGCAGTACTTC	CASSRGLAETYEQYF
TRBV27	TRBD1	TRBJ1-2	-	TGTGCCAGCAGTTTGGGGGTTGGCAGGGGGCGCGGAGGCTACACCTTC	CASSLGVGRGRGGYTF
TRBV13	TRBD1	TRBJ1-1	-	TGTGCCAGCAGCTCATACTCGGGACAGACCATGAACACTGAAGCTTTCTTT	CASSSYSGQTMNTEAFF
TRBV2	TRBD1	TRBJ2-1	-	TGTGCCAGCTCCGGGACAGGGGGCGCGATTAATGAGCAGTTCTTC	CASSGTGGAINEQFF
TRBV2	TRBD1	TRBJ2-3	-	TGTGCCAGCAGTAGGACAGGAGGCAGCACAGATACGCAGTATTTT	CASSRTGGSTDTQYF
TRBV2	TRBD1	TRBJ1-1	-	TGTGCCAGCAGTGAAAACTTGGACAGGGGGACTGAAGCTTTCTTT	CASSENLDRGTEAFF
TRBV24-1	TRBD2	TRBJ2-3	-	TGTGCCACCAGTGATTTTTCGTCTAGCGGGAGGGCGGATACGCAGTATTTT	CATSDFSSSGRADTQYF
TRBV5-1	-	TRBJ2-2	-	TGCGCCAGTTGGGGAGAGTTTAACGGGGAGCTGTTTTTT	CASWGEFNGELFF
TRBV27	-	TRBJ2-7	-	TGTGCCAGCAGTCTGACTGATGCCTACGAGCAGTACTTC	CASSLTDAYEQYF
TRBV19	-	TRBJ1-1	-	TGTGCCAGTAGTCCCGCCCCTACCTTGAACACTGAAGCTTTCTTT	CASSPAPTLNTEAFF
TRBV5-6	TRBD1	TRBJ1-6	-	TGTGCCAGCATCCACAGGGGCTCTTGGGATTCACCCCTCCACTTT	CASIHRGSWDSPLHF
TRBV6-5	-	TRBJ2-3	-	TGTGCCAGCAGTTACTCGCTTGGCTTTTTCACAGATACGCAGTATTTT	CASSYSLGFFTDTQYF
TRBV30	-	TRBJ2-7	-	TGTGCCTTCCGTAGGAGGGGACAGACCTACGAGCAGTACTTC	CAFRRRGQTYEQYF
TRBV6-4	TRBD2	TRBJ2-3	-	TGTGCCAGCAGTGAATCGGGACTAGCCACAGATACGCAGTATTTT	CASSESGLATDTQYF
TRBV5-1	-	TRBJ2-7	-	TGCGCCAGCAGCTTGGAATCAACTAGCGAGCAGTACTTC	CASSLESTSEQYF
TRBV29-1	-	TRBJ1-4	-	TGCAGCGTTGTAGGACAGTTAGGTGAAAAACTGTTTTTT	CSVVGQLGEKLFF
TRBV9	-	TRBJ2-4	once	TGTGCCAGCAGCGAGGGGGTCCAGGACATTCAGTACTTC	CASSEGVQDIQYF
TRBV19	TRBD1	TRBJ2-6	-	TGTGCCAGTAGTATAGGGGGACAGGCCTCTGGGGCCAACGTCCTGACTTTC	CASSIGGQASGANVLTF
TRBV10-3	TRBD2	TRBJ2-7	-	TGTGCCATCAGTGGTCTTAGCGGGAGGGCCGAGCAGTACTTC	CAISGLSGRAEQYF
TRBV19	TRBD2	TRBJ2-7	-	TGTGCCAGTAGTGTTAGCGGGGGATACTCCTACGAGCAGTACTTC	CASSVSGGYSYEQYF
TRBV28	-	TRBJ2-3	-	TGTGCCAGCATCCCCGCAGGGACAGATACGCAGTATTTT	CASIPAGTDTQYF
TRBV12-3/TRBV12-4	TRBD2	TRBJ2-7	-	TGTGCCATCAGGGAGGGTTTCCACGAGCAGTACTTC	CAIREGFHEQYF
TRBV25-1	-	TRBJ1-3	many	TGTGCCAGTTACCCCGAGGATTCTGGAAACACCATATATTTT	CASYPEDSGNTIYF
TRBV29-1	-	TRBJ1-1	-	TGCAGCGTTGAAGTAAGGGGCGCGAACACTGAAGCTTTCTTT	CSVEVRGANTEAFF
TRBV27	TRBD1	TRBJ1-5	-	TGCGCCAGCAGACCCGGACAGGGGGGGTCTAGCAATCAGCCCCAGCATTTT	CASRPGQGGSSNQPQHF
TRBV5-1	-	TRBJ1-2	-	TGCGCCAGCAGCCCACGTCTTGGTTCGGACAGAGCCGATTATGGCTACACCTTC	CASSPRLGSDRADYGYTF
TRBV19	TRBD1	TRBJ1-1	-	TGTGCCAGTAGTCAGGCTGGGACAGCGGTCCCGGCTTTCTTT	CASSQAGTAVPAFF
TRBV28	TRBD1	TRBJ1-5	-	TGTGCCAGCACCGTCACGTCCGGGACAGGGTGGAGGAGCAATCAGCCCCAGCATTTT	CASTVTSGTGWRSNQPQHF
TRBV9	TRBD1	TRBJ2-7	once	TGTGCCAGCAGCGTAGTTGCCGGACAGGGGGGATACGAGCAGTACTTC	CASSVVAGQGGYEQYF
TRBV6-2/TRBV6-3	-	TRBJ1-2	-	TGTGCCAGCAGCCACGGGCAGAGGGCTAACTATGGCTACACCTTC	CASSHGQRANYGYTF
TRBV10-2	TRBD1	TRBJ1-1	-	TGCGCCAGCAGACCGGGACAGGGGCCTCCGAACACTGAAGCTTTCTTT	CASRPGQGPPNTEAFF
TRBV30	TRBD1	TRBJ2-3	-	TGTGCCTGGAGTCGGACAGGGGGCACAGATACGCAGTATTTT	CAWSRTGGTDTQYF
TRBV25-1	-	TRBJ1-2	-	TGTGCCAGCAGAAGTTACAGGGACTACACCTTC	CASRSYRDYTF
TRBV30	-	TRBJ1-5	-	TGTGCCTGGAGTGTAAGCGGAAATCAGCCCCAGCATTTT	CAWSVSGNQPQHF
TRBV5-1	TRBD1	TRBJ2-3	-	TGCGCCAGCAGCCTAGGGGCGACAGGGACAGATACGCAGTATTTT	CASSLGATGTDTQYF
TRBV10-1	-	TRBJ1-1	-	TGCGCCAGCAGTGAACGGGGATGGCAAGACACTGAAGCTTTCTTT	CASSERGWQDTEAFF
TRBV24-1	TRBD1	TRBJ1-2	-	TGTGCCACCAGTGATCCCAGACAGGGGGCTCGGGGCTACACCTTC	CATSDPRQGARGYTF
TRBV19	-	TRBJ2-7	-	TGTGCCAGTAGTATGGAGGTCGGCTACGAGCAGTACTTC	CASSMEVGYEQYF
TRBV7-9	TRBD1	TRBJ1-2	-	TGTGCCAGCACGAGACTAACAGGGGGCGCTTATGGCTACACCTTC	CASTRLTGGAYGYTF